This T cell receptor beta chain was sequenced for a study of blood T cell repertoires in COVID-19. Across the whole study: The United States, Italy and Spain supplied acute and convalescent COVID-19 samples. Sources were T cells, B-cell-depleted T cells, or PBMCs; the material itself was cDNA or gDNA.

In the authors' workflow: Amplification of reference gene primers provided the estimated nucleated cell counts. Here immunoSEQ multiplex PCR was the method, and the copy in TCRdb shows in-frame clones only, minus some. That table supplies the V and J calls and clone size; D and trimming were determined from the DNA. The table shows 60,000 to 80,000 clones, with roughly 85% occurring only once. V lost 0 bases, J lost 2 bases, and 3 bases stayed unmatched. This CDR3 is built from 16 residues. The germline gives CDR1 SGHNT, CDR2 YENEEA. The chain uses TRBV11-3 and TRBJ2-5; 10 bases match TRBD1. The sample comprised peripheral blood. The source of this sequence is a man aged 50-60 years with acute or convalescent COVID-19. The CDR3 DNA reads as TGTGCCAGCAGCTTAGATTCGGGACAGGGGCAAGAGACCCAGTACTTC. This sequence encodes CASSLDSGQGQETQYF.